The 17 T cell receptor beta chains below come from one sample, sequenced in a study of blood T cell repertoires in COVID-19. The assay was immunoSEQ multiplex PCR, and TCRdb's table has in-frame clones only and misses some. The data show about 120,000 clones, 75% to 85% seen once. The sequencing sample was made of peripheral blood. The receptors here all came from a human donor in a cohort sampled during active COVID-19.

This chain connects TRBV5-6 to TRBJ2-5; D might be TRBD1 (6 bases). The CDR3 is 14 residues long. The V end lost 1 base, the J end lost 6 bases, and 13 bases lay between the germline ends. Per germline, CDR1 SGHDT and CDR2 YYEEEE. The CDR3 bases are TGTGCCAGCAGCTTGTCATCAGGGGCGAAGACCCAGTACTTC. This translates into CASSLSSGAKTQYF.

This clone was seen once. CDR3 sequence: CASSRLPTPNYGYTF. In DNA form, the CDR3 reads TGTGCCAGCAGCCGGCTTCCGACACCAAACTATGGCTACACCTTC. J is TRBJ1-2 and V is TRBV5-6, with D hard to call. CDR3 size: 15 residues. Per the germline V gene, CDR1 is SGHDT and CDR2 is YYEEEE. Deletions cut 4 bases from V and 2 bases from J, with 15 bases between. The full variable domain, with the rest looked up from reference TRBV5-6 and TRBJ1-2, is DAGVTQSPTHLIKTRGQQVTLRCSPKSGHDTVSWYQQALGQGPQFIFQYYEEEERQRGNFPDRFSGHQFPNYSSELNVNALLLGDSALYLCASSRLPTPNYGYTFGSGTRLTVV.

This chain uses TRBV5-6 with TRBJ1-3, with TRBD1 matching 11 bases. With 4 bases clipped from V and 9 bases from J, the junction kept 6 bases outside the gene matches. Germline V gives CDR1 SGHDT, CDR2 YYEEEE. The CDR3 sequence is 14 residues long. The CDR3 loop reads CASSLDRGHRTIYF. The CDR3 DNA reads TGTGCCAGCAGCCTGGACAGGGGGCATCGCACCATATATTTT.

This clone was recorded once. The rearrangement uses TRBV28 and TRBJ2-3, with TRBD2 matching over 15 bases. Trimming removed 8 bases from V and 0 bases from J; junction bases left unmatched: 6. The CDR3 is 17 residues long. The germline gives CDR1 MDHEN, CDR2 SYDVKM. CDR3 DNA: TGTGCCAGCCGTGGACTAGCGGGGGGGCTGAGCACAGATACGCAGTATTTT. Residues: CASRGLAGGLSTDTQYF. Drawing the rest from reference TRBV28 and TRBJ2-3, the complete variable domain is DVKVTQSSRYLVKRTGEKVFLECVQDMDHENMFWYRQDPGLGLRLIYFSYDVKMKEKGDIPEGYSVSREKKERFSLILESASTNQTSMYLCASRGLAGGLSTDTQYFGPGTRLTVL.

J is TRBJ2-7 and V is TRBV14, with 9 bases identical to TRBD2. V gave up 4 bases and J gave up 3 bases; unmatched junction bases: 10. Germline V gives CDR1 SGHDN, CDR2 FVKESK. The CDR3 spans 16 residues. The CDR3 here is CASSPRLLAGRYEQYF. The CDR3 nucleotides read TGTGCCAGCAGCCCGCGTCTGCTAGCGGGGCGCTACGAGCAGTACTTC. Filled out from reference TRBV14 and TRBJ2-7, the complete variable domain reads EAGVTQFPSHSVIEKGQTVTLRCDPISGHDNLYWYRRVMGKEIKFLLHFVKESKQDESGMPNNRFLAERTGGTYSTLKVQPAELEDSGVYFCASSPRLLAGRYEQYFGPGTRLTVT.

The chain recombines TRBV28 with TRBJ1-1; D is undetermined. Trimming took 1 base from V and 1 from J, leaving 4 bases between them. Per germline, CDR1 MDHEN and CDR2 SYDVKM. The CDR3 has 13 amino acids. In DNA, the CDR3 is TGTGCCAGCAGTTTATTAGAGAACACTGAAGCTTTCTTT. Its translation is CASSLLENTEAFF.

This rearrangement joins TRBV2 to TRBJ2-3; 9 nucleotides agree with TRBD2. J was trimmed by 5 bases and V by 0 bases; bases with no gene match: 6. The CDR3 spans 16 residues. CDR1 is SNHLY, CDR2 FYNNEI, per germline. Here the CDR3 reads CASSEAFGGGGDTQYF. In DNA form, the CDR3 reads TGTGCCAGCAGTGAAGCATTTGGCGGGGGGGGAGATACGCAGTATTTT.

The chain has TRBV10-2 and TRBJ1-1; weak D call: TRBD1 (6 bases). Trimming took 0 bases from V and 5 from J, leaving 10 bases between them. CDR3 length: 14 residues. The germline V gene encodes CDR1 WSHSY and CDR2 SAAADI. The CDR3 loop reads CASSESAGETEAFF. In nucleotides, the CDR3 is TGCGCCAGCAGTGAGTCTGCAGGGGAAACTGAAGCTTTCTTT.

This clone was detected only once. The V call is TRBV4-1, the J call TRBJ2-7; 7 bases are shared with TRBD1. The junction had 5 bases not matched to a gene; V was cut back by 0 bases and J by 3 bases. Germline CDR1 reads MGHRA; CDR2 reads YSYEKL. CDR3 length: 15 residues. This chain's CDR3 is CASSQDPGQYYEQYF. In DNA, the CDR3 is TGCGCCAGCAGCCAAGACCCGGGACAGTACTACGAGCAGTACTTC.

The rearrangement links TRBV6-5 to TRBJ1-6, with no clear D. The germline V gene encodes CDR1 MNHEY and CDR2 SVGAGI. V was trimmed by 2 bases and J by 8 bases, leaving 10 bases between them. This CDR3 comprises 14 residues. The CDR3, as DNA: TGTGCCAGCAGTTACCGGGGTGGTTATTCACCCCTCCACTTT. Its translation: CASSYRGGYSPLHF.

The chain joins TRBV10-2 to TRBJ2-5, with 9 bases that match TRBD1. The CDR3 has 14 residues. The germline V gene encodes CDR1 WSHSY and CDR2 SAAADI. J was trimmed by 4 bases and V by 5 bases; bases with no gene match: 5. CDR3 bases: TGCGCCAGCAGTTGGGACAGGGTTGGAGAGACCCAGTACTTC. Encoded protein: CASSWDRVGETQYF.

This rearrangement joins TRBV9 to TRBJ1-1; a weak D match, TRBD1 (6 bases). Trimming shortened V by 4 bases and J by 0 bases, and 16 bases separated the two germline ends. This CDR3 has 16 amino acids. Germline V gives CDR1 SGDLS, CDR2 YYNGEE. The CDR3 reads CASSPGQSNMNTEAFF. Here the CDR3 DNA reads TGTGCCAGCAGCCCCGGACAGAGTAACATGAACACTGAAGCTTTCTTT.

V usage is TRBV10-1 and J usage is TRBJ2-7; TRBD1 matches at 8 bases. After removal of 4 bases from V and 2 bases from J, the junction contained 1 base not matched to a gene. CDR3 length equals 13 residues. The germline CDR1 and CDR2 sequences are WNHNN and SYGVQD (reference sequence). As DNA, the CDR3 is TGCGCCAGCAGTGGACAGGGGCCCTACGAGCAGTACTTC. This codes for CASSGQGPYEQYF.

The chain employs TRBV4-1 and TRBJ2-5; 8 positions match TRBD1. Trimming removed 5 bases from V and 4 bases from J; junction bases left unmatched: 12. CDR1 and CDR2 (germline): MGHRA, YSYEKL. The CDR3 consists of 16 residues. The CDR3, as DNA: TGCGCCAGCAGCGTACTAGGACAGGGTTTGGGAGAGACCCAGTACTTC. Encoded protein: CASSVLGQGLGETQYF.

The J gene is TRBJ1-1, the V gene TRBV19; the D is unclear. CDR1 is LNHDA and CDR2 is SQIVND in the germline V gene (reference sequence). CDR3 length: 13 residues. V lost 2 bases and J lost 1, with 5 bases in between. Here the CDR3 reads CASSIRQNTEAFF. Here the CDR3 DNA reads TGTGCCAGTAGTATAAGACAGAACACTGAAGCTTTCTTT.

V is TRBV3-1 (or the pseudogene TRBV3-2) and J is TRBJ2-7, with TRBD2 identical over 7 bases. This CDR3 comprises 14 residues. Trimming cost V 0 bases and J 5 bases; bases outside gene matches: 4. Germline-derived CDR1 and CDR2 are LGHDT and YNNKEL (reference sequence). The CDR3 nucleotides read TGTGCCAGCAGCCAAGACGGGGGGAGGGACGAGCAGTACTTC. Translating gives CASSQDGGRDEQYF.

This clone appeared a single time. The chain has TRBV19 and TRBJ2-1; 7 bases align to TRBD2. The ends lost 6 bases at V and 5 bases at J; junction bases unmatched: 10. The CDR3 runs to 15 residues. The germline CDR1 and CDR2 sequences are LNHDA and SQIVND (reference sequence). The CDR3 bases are TGTGCCAGTAGCCCGGGACTACCCGTCAACAATGAGCAGTTCTTC. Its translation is CASSPGLPVNNEQFF.